The subject of this entry is one TCR beta chain. Original methodology: From reference gene primer amplification, estimates of nucleated cell counts were derived. Generated by immunoSEQ multiplex PCR, the TCRdb table keeps only in-frame clones and is missing some. V, J and clone size reflect that table, while D and trimming were determined from the DNA. The table has a few hundred thousand clones, roughly 85% seen once. This sample stems from a study of blood T cell repertoires in COVID-19. Study details: Whether acute or convalescent, the COVID-19 samples came from the United States, Italy and Spain. Sources were T cells, B-cell-depleted T cells, or PBMCs; the material itself was cDNA or gDNA.

This TCR derives from a human donor in a cohort sampled during active COVID-19. Sequencing was done on a sample of peripheral blood.

The CDR3 here is CASSLGRGEQYF. The DNA of the CDR3 is TGTGCCAGCAGCTTGGGGCGGGGCGAGCAGTACTTC. This chain joins TRBV5-6 and TRBJ2-7; D possibly corresponds to TRBD2 (6 bases). Trimming shortened V by 0 bases and J by 6 bases, and 7 bases separated the two germline ends. The germline V gene has CDR1 SGHDT and CDR2 YYEEEE. The CDR3 runs 12 residues.